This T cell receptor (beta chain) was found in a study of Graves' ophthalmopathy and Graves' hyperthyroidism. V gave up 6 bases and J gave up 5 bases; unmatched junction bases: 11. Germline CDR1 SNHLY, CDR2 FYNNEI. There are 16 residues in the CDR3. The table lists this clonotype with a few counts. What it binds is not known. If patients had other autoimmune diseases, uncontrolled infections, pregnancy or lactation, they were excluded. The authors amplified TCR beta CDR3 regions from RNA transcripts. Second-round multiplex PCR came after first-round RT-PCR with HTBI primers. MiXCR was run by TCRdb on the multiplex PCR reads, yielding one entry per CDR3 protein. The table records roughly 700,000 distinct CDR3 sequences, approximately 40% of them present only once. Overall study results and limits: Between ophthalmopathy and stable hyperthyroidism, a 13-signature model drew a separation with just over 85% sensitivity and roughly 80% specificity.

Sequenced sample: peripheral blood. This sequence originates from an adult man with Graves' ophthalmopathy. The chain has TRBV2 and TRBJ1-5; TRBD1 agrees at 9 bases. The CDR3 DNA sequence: TGTGCCAGCAGCCCGCCCGGACAGGGGAGCTATCAGCCCCAGCATTTT. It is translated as CASSPPGQGSYQPQHF.